This T cell receptor (beta chain) was observed in a study of cytomegalovirus exposure and HLA in healthy donors (dated by TCRdb to about 2017). With regard to the full study: An earlier analysis of approximately 640 of the donors reported 250 to 350 Gb of sequence data and 100 million to 140 million unique TCR beta sequences from approximately 180 million T cells. An early release that covered about 600 HLA-typed donors contained approximately 300 gigabases of sequencing data and about 84 million unique TCR sequences. Of the roughly 410 genotyped donors, less than 85% were placed in the genetic ancestry cluster associated with self-reported Caucasian donors. The study was designed to test whether signatures of past pathogen exposure could be identified by cataloging public T cell receptors. The study used immunosequencing to profile the T cell repertoires of more than 650 subjects and linked those repertoires to cytomegalovirus serostatus. Along with the approximately 700-subject first cohort, a separate validation cohort of around 110 different subjects was used. To predict cytomegalovirus infection status, the study combined high-throughput TCR immunosequencing, statistical association of individual TCRs with disease status, and machine learning. To study patterns of TCR occurrence, a later analysis re-analyzed previously published TCR beta repertoires from several hundred donors and added high-resolution HLA genotyping. In the later analysis, no new phenotypic data were used to find candidate immune exposures; instead, reliance was placed on TCR beta sequences and their occurrence across donors. To decide whether each TCR beta V gene segment behaved as functional or pseudogenic, an earlier analysis of fewer than 750 of the donors relied on high-throughput TCR beta sequencing. Donor age, sex, ethnicity and CMV serostatus were compiled alongside the repertoire data. In a later genetic analysis, genome-wide SNP genotypes for about three fifths of the roughly 670 donors were used, and that subset was treated as a discovery cohort. All discovery cohort repertoires had been generated on a single sequencing platform. Class I and class II HLA loci were covered by the typing at four-digit resolution. The number of donors typed differed by locus, with roughly 629-640 for A, B, C, DRB1 and DQB1, roughly 520 for DQA1, over 600 for DPA1, and around 460 for DPB1. Four to six DR-DQ haplotypes were handled as single units for association and clustering, since linkage in the cohort was strong. Among 398 genotyped donors of the cohort, an average of about 240,000 unique TCR beta nucleotide sequences were sequenced per donor, roughly a sixth of them non-productive. Study-wide findings and limitations: Only TCR beta chains were sequenced in this cohort, and the absence of alpha or paired-chain data limited detectable features. Three of the identified cytomegalovirus-associated TCR beta chains were confirmed in vitro to be specific for cytomegalovirus antigens. A further reported finding was that TCR beta sequences accurately predicted the HLA-A and HLA-B alleles for most subjects in the first cohort. The 87-base-pair reads could not distinguish some IMGT-functional V segments, including TRBV6-2 and TRBV6-3, so those segments were excluded. According to a later analysis, parvovirus B19, influenza, CMV and Epstein-Barr virus appeared linked to several top co-occurrence clusters. Correlated functional status among segregating V segments might reflect linkage disequilibrium, but an unknown experimental factor could not be ruled out. The study gave a list of 150 to 200 TCR beta chains associated with cytomegalovirus. Because counts were too low, about 18 rarely observed V segments, including chromosome 9 orphons, were excluded from the earlier analysis of 587 of the donors. At a false discovery rate of 0.05, a later analysis linked 16,000 or so TCR beta sequences to specific HLA alleles. Sequencing depth was assumed to be roughly uniform across donors in the presence/absence analyses, though that assumption may not hold. A later genetic analysis associated a missense DCLRE1C variant with V-gene and J-gene trimming of TCR beta chains, and an independent cohort replicated the association. Most CMV-associated TCR beta chains appeared to be HLA-restricted in a later analysis, and the HLA associations seemed to be driven largely by CMV exposure. When HLA alleles, especially DR and DQ, strongly co-occurred, TCR associations were difficult to assign to individual alleles. While some public TCRs were present in many individuals, most TCR sequences turned up only very rarely across donors. A cluster of highly shared sequence variants was judged likely to be a technical artifact of the sequencing pipeline. Cytomegalovirus status was reported to be diagnosed by the classifier with high specificity and sensitivity in both the original and validation cohorts. In an earlier analysis of about 540 of the donors, most TCR beta V segments were observed in productive rearrangements about 90% or about 30% of the time, broadly matching IMGT annotations. HLA typing was unavailable for some donors at each locus, so association tests used only the typed subset. Immune exposure information for the cohort was limited to CMV serostatus. A later genetic analysis reported fewer N-insertions in productive TCRs among donors in an Asian-associated ancestry cluster than the roughly 650-donor mean. In a later analysis, HLA-associated TCR beta chains showed more clonal expansion and lower generation probabilities than non-associated chains that were equally common. In a later analysis, the rate of TCR association differed among HLA loci, with DRB1 alleles having the most associated TCRs and HLA-C alleles having the fewest. According to the authors, the approach could potentially be generalized to other disease states and immunological phenotypes.

The CDR3 starts with the cysteine, ends with the phenylalanine, and has 14 residues. Kept here is only the CDR3 DNA, which spans 42 bases and is read in frame from base 1. The trim is 2 bases for V and 6 bases for J, with a gap of 11 bases between the germline ends. Based on the germline V gene, the CDR1 and CDR2 sequences are SGHTA and FQGTGA. As concerns this clone: Its antigen specificity is not known. The input lacks base qualities; no much larger clone sits a single base away.

Libraries were made using the immunoSEQ multiplex PCR assay. A mixture of 60 forward primers for TCR Vbeta segments and 13 reverse primers for TCR Jbeta segments was used in the multiplex PCR. The CDR3 region of rearranged TCR beta genes was amplified from genomic DNA with a multiplex PCR assay. On the Illumina HiSeq System, the amplified TCR beta libraries were sequenced as 87-base-pair reads. In the source study's methods: A later analysis counted 65 million to 90 million unique TCR beta chains across the 650 to 800 repertoires, and 9.5 million to 11 million of these chains were shared by at least two donors. Raw reads were error-corrected and collapsed into unique sequences with a nearest-neighbor algorithm that merged closely related sequences to remove PCR and sequencing errors. To assign V, D and J gene segments, CDR3 sequences were aligned to IMGT reference sequences. Each retained sequence needed at least a six-nucleotide match to both a V gene segment and a J gene segment. Rearrangements were called productive when the CDR3 lacked stop codons and stayed in frame with V and J; all others were non-productive. Following IMGT convention, CDR3 was defined as the stretch from the second conserved V-encoded cysteine to the conserved J-encoded phenylalanine. Sequences without an unambiguous match to a single V gene segment were excluded from the earlier analysis of several hundred of the donors. An earlier analysis of under 750 of the donors called V segments functional above 56.7% productive rearrangements and segregating when the between-donor standard deviation exceeded 5%. A statistical classification framework was developed to diagnose cytomegalovirus status using the catalog of TCR beta chain sequences. V and J gene assignment, in a later analysis, came from comparing TCR nucleotide sequences with IMGT/GENE-DB human TR gene sequences. Using the TCRdist pipeline, a later analysis assigned CDR3 sequences along with most-parsimonious VDJ recombination scenarios. In a later analysis, each TCR beta chain was defined by its CDR3 amino acid sequence together with its V-gene family, and reads lacking a unique V-gene family were excluded. As a way to deal with suspected cross-contamination and a sequencing artifact, a later analysis dropped 640 or so nucleotide sequences that were highly shared and had low generation probability. In a later analysis, a clonal expansion index for each public chain was calculated from normalized within-repertoire ranks of inferred template counts. A later analysis computed generation probabilities with a VDJ recombination model fitted to out-of-frame rearrangements, and checked the results against IGoR. Hypergeometric tests were used in a later analysis to score TCR-TCR, TCR-HLA and TCR-CMV co-occurrence, with a repertoire-size bias correction applied to the TCR pairs. A later analysis estimated false discovery rates by permuting HLA or CMV assignments 20 times. A later analysis grouped co-occurring TCRs with DBSCAN, adding TCRdist sequence similarity when clustering within HLA-allele-positive subsets. For co-occurrence clustering, repertoires with fewer than 30,000 or more than 120,000 public chains were excluded, along with 5 or 6 repertoires with anomalous nucleotide sharing. The source is immuneACCESS, and TCRdb retained only in-frame sequences with V and J called. Part of the clones is not carried over; for the studies checked, unresolved V genes explain less than half of this, and the remainder is unexplained. D and trimming come from the DNA, and the V and J calls and clone size come from that table. The sample records 150,000 to 200,000 clones, approximately 81% of which are singletons. Together, the top ten hold about 2.4% of the sample.

The cohort consisted of some 730 healthy bone marrow donors. At the time of sampling, every cohort member was nominally healthy, though immune exposures that went unrecorded were likely present. The donor tested CMV seronegative, placing the donor among the 352 seronegative members of the cohort. Each donor provided a peripheral blood sample, and peripheral blood mononuclear cells were used for TCR beta sequencing. The Qiagen DNeasy Blood Extraction Kit was used to extract genomic DNA from the blood cell samples. Sequenced: PBMCs. The V and J genes are TRBV7-3 and TRBJ2-1; TRBD2 might be the D gene, on 5 matching bases. This TCR came from a male donor in good health and CMV-seronegative. The nucleotide sequence reads as follows: TGTGCCAGCAGCTTAGTAGCGTGGGGCAATGAGCAGTTCTTC. It translates as CASSLVAWGNEQFF. The full variable domain, with segments outside the CDR3 supplied by the reference TRBV7-3 and TRBJ2-1 proteins, appears as GAGVSQTPSNKVTEKGKYVELRCDPISGHTALYWYRQSLGQGPEFLIYFQGTGAADDSGLPNDRFFAVRPEGSVSTLKIQRTERGDSAVYLCASSLVAWGNEQFFGPGTRLTVL.